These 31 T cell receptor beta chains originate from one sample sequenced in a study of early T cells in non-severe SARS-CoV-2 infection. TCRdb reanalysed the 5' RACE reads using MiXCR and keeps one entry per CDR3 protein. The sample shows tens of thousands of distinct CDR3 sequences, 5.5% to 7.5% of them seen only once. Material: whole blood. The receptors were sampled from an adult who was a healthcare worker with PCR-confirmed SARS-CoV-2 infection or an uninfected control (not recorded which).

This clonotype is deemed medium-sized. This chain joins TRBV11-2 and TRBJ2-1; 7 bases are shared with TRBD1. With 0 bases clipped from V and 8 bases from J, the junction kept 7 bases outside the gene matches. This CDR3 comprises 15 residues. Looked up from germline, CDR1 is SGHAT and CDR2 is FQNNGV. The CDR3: CASSLDGVGGYEQFF. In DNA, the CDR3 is TGTGCCAGCAGCTTAGATGGGGTAGGGGGCTATGAGCAGTTCTTC.

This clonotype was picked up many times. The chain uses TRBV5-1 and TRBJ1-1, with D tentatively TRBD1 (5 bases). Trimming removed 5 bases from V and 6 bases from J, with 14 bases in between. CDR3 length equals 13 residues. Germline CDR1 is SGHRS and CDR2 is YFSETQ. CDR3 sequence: CASSAQPGSEAFF. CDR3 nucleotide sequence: TGCGCCAGCAGTGCCCAGCCAGGGTCTGAAGCTTTCTTT.

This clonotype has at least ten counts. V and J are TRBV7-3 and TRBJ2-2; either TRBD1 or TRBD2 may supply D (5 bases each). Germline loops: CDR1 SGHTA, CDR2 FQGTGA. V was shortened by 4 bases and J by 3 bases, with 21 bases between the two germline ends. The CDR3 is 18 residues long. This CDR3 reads CASSSLPLRGRDTGELFF. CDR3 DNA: TGTGCCAGCAGCTCCCTTCCCCTCCGGGGCCGGGACACCGGGGAGCTGTTTTTT.

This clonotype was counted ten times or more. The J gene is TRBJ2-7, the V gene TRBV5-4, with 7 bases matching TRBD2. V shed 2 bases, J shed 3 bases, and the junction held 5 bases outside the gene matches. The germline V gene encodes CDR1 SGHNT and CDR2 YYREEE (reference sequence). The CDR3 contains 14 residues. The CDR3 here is CASSFGGRNYEQYF. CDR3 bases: TGTGCCAGCAGCTTCGGGGGGAGGAACTACGAGCAGTACTTC. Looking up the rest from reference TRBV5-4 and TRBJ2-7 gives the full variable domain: ETGVTQSPTHLIKTRGQQVTLRCSSQSGHNTVSWYQQALGQGPQFIFQYYREEENGRGNFPPRFSGLQFPNYSSELNVNALELDDSALYLCASSFGGRNYEQYFGPGTRLTVT.

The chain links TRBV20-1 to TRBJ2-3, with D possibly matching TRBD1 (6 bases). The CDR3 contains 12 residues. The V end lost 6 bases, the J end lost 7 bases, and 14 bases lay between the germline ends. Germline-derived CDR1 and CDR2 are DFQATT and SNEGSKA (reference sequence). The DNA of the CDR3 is TGCAGTGCGGACCGGGACACGTATACGCAGTATTTT. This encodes CSADRDTYTQYF.

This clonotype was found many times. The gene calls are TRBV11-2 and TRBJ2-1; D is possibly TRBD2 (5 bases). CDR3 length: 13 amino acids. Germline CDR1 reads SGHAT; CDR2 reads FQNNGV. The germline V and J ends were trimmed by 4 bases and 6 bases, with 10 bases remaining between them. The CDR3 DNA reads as TGTGCCAGCAGCTCGACTATTTTCAATGAGCAGTTCTTC. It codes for CASSSTIFNEQFF.

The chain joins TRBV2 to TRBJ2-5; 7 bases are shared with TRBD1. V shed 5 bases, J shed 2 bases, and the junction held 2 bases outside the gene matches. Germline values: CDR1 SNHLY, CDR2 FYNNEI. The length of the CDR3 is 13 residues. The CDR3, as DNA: TGTGCCAGCAGTCGGACAGGTCAAGAGACCCAGTACTTC. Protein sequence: CASSRTGQETQYF.

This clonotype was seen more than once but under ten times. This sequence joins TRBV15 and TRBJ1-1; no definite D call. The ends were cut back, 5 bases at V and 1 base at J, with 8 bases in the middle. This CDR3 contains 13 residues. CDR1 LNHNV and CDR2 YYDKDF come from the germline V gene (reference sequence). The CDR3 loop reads CATSSLPNTEAFF. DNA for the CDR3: TGTGCCACCAGCTCGCTTCCGAACACTGAAGCTTTCTTT.

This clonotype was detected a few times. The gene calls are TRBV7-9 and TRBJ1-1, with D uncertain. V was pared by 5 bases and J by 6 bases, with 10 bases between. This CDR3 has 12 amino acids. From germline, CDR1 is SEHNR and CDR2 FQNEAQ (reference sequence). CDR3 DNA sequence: TGTGCCAGCAGCCCTGTAGAGGCTGAAGCTTTCTTT. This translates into CASSPVEAEAFF.

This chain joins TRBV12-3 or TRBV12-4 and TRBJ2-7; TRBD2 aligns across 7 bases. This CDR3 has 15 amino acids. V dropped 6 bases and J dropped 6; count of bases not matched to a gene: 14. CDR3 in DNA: TGTGCCAGCAGCCCCGCGGTGGCGGGAGTGGGCGAGCAGTACTTC. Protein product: CASSPAVAGVGEQYF.

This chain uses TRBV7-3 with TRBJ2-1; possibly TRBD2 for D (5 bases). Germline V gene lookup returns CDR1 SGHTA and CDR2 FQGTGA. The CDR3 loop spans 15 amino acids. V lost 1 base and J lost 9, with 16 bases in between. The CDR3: CASSLNPASLGEQFF. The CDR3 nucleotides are TGTGCCAGCAGCTTAAACCCCGCTAGCTTAGGTGAGCAGTTCTTC.

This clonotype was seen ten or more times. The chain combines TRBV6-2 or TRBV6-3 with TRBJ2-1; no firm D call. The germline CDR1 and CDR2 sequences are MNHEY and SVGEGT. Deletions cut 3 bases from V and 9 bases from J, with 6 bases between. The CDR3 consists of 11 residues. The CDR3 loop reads CASSYVGEQFF. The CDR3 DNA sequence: TGTGCCAGCAGTTATGTGGGTGAGCAGTTCTTC.

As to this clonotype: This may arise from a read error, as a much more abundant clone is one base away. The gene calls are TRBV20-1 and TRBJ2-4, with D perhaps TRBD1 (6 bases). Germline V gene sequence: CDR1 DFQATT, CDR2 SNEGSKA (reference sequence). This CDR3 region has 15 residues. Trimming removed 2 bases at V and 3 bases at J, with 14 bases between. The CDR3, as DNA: TGCAGTGCTAGACCCTTCCGGACAGTCAAAAACATTCAGTACTTC. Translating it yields CSARPFRTVKNIQYF.

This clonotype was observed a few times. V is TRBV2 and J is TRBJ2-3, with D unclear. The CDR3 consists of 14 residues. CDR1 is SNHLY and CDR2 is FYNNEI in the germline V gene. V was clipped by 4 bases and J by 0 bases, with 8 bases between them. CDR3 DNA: TGTGCCAGCAGTGTGACGTCGAGCACAGATACGCAGTATTTT. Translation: CASSVTSSTDTQYF.

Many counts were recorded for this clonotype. In nucleotides, the CDR3 is TGTGCCAGCAACCCTTCCGGCGGGGGACCCTACGAGCAGTACTTC. Amino acid sequence: CASNPSGGGPYEQYF. The gene calls are TRBV5-6 and TRBJ2-7; 7 nucleotides match TRBD2. The CDR3 totals 15 residues. The germline V gene has CDR1 SGHDT and CDR2 YYEEEE. V lost 6 bases to trimming and J lost 2 bases; unmatched junction nucleotides: 11.

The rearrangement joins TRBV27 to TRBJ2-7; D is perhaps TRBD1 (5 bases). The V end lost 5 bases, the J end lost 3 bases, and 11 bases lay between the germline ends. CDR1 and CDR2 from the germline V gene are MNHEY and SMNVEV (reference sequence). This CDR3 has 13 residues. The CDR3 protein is CASSPLDSYEQYF. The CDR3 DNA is TGTGCCAGCAGTCCCCTCGACAGCTACGAGCAGTACTTC.

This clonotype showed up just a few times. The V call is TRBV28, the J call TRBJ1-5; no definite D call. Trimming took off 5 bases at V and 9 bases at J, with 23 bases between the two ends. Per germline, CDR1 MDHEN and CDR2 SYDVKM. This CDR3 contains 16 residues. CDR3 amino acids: CASSPQRAGDPRPQHF. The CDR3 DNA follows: TGTGCCAGCAGTCCTCAAAGGGCCGGTGATCCGCGGCCCCAGCATTTT.

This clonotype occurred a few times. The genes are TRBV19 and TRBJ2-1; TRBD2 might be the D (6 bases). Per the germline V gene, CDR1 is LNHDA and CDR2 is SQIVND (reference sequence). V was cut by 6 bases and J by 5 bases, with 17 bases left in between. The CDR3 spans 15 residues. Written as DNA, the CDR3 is TGTGCCAGTAGCCGGTCCGGGACTCCAAACAATGAGCAGTTCTTC. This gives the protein CASSRSGTPNNEQFF.

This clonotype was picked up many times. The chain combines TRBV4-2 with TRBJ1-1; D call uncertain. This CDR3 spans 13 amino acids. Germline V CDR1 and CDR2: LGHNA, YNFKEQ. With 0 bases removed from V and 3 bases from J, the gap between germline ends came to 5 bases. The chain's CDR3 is CASSQDRDTEAFF. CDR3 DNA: TGTGCCAGCAGCCAAGATAGGGACACTGAAGCTTTCTTT.

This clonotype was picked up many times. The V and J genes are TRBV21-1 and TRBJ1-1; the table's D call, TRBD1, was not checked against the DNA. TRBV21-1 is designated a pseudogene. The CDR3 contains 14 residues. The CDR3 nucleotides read TGTGCCAGCAGCGTACAGGGAGGAAGCACTGAAGCTTTCTTT. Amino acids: CASSVQGGSTEAFF.

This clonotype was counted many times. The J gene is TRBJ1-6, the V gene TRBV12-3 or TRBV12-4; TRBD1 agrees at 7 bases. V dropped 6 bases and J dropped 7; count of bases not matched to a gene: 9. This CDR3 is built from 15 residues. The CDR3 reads CASSPAGQPNSPLHF. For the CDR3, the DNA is TGTGCCAGCAGCCCCGCGGGACAGCCAAATTCACCCCTCCACTTT.

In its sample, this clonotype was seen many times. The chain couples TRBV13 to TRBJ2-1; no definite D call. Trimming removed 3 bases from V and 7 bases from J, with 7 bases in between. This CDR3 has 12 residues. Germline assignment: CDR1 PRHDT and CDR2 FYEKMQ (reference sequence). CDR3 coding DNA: TGTGCCAGCAGCTTCCTAAAAAATGAGCAGTTCTTC. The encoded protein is CASSFLKNEQFF.

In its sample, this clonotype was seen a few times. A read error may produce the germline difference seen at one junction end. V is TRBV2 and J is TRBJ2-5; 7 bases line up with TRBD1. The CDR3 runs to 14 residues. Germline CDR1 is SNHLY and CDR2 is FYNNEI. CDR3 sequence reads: CVSKAGGNQETQYF. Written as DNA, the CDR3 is TGTGTCAGCAAGGCAGGGGGTAACCAAGAGACCCAGTACTTC.

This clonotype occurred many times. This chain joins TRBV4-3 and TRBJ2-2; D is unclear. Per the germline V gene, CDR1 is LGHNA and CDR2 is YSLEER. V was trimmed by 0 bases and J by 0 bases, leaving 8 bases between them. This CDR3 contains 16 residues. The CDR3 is CASSQDLLANTGELFF. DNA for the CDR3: TGCGCCAGCAGCCAAGATCTCCTGGCGAACACCGGGGAGCTGTTTTTT.

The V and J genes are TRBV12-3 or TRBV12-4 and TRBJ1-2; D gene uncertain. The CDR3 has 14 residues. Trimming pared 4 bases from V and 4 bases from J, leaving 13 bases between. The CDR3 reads CASSSLGDLYGYTF. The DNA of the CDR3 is TGTGCCAGCAGTTCCCTGGGAGACCTCTATGGCTACACCTTC.

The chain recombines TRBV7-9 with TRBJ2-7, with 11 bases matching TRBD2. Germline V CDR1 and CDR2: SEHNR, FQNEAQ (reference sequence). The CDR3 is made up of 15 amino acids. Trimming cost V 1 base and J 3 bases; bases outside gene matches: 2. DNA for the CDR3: TGTGCCAGCAGCTTAGGTACTAGCGGGGGCTACGAGCAGTACTTC. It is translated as CASSLGTSGGYEQYF.

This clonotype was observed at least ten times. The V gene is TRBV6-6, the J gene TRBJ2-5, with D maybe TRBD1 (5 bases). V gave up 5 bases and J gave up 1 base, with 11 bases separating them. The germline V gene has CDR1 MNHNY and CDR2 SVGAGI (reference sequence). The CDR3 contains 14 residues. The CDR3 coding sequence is TGTGCCAGCAGTCGCAGGGTGTCCCAAGAGACCCAGTACTTC. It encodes CASSRRVSQETQYF.

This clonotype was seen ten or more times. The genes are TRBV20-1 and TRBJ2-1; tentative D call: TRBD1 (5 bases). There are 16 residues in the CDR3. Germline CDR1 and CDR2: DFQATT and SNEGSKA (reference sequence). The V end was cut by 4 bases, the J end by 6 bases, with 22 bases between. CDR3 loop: CSANPRVRSRSNEQFF. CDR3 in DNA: TGCAGTGCTAACCCCAGGGTTAGGTCTAGATCCAATGAGCAGTTCTTC.

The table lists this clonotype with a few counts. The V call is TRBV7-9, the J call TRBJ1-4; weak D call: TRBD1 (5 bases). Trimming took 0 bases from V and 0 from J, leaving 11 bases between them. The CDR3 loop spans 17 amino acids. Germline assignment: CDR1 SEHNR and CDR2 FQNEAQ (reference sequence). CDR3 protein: CASSLAEGPSTNEKLFF. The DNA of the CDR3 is TGTGCCAGCAGCTTAGCGGAGGGACCCTCAACTAATGAAAAACTGTTTTTT.

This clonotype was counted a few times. CDR3 in DNA: TGTGCCAGCAGTTATGCTGGCTCCTACGAGCAGTACTTC. It yields the protein CASSYAGSYEQYF. The chain combines TRBV6-2 or TRBV6-3 with TRBJ2-7; no clear D. The length of the CDR3 is 13 residues. V shed 3 bases and J shed 0 bases, with 6 bases lying between them. Germline V gene data show CDR1 as MNHEY and CDR2 as SVGEGT.

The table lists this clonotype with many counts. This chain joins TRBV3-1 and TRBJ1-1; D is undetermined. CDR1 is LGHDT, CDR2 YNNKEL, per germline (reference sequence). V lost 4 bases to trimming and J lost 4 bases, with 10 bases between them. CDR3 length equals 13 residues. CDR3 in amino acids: CASSRQYRTEAFF. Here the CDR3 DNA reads TGTGCCAGCAGCCGTCAGTACCGCACTGAAGCTTTCTTT.